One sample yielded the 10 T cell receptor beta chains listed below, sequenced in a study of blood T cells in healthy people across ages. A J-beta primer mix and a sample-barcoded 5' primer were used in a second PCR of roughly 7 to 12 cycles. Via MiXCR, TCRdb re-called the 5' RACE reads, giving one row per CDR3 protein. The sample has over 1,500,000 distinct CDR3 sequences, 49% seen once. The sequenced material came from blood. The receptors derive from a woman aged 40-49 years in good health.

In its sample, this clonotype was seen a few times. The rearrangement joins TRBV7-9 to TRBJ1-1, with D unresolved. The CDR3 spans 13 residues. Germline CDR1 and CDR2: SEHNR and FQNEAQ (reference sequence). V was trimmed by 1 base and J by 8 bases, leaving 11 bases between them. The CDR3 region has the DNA TGTGCCAGCAGCTTAGAAGAGCGAGGGGAAGCTTTCTTT. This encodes CASSLEERGEAFF.

CDR3 protein: CASSAPTSDTQYF. As DNA, the CDR3 is TGTGCCAGCAGCGCACCCACGTCAGATACGCAGTATTTT. V gene TRBV9 combines with J gene TRBJ2-3, with D hard to call. Trimming took off 3 bases at V and 4 bases at J, with 9 bases between the two ends. The germline V gene encodes CDR1 SGDLS and CDR2 YYNGEE. This CDR3 is 13 amino acids long. Supplemented by reference TRBV9 and TRBJ2-3, the full variable domain reads DSGVTQTPKHLITATGQRVTLRCSPRSGDLSVYWYQQSLDQGLQFLIQYYNGEERAKGNILERFSAQQFPDLHSELNLSSLELGDSALYFCASSAPTSDTQYFGPGTRLTVL.

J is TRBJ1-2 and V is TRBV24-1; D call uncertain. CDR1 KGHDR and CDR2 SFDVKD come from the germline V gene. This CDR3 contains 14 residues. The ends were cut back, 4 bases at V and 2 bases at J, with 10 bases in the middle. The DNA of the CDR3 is TGTGCCACCAGTGACGGCCTCCTGAACTATGGCTACACCTTC. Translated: CATSDGLLNYGYTF.

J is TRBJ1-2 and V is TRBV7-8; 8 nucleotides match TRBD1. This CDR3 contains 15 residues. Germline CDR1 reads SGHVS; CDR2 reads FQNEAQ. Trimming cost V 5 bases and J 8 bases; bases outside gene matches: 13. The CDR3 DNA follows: TGTGCCAGCAGCCCCCAGGGGGCCCCTCCTCGCGGCTACACCTTC. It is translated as CASSPQGAPPRGYTF.

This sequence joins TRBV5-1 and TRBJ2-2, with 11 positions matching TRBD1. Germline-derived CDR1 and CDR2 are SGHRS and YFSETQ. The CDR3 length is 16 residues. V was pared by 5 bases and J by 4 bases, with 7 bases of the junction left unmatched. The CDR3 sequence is CASSYGQGAFTGELFF. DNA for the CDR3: TGCGCCAGCAGTTACGGACAGGGGGCTTTCACCGGGGAGCTGTTTTTT.

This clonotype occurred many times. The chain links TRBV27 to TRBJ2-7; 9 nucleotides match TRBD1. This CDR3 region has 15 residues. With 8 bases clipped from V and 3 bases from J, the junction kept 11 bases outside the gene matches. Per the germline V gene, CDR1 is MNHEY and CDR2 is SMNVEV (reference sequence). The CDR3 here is CASSVGGTGRYEQYF. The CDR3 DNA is TGTGCCAGCTCAGTAGGGGGGACAGGGCGCTACGAGCAGTACTTC.

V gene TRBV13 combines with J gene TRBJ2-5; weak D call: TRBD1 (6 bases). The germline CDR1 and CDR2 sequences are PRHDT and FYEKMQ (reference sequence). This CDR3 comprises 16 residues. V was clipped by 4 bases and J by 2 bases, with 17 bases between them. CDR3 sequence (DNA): TGTGCCAGCAGCTCCCGGGACACCGAGGGGCAAGAGACCCAGTACTTC. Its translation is CASSSRDTEGQETQYF.

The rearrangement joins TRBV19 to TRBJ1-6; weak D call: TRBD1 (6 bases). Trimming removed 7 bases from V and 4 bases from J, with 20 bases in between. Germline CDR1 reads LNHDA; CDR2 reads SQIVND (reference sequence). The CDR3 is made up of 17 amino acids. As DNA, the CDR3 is TGTGCCAGTATCGATTCAGGAGTGGGACATTATAATTCACCCCTCCACTTT. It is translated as CASIDSGVGHYNSPLHF.

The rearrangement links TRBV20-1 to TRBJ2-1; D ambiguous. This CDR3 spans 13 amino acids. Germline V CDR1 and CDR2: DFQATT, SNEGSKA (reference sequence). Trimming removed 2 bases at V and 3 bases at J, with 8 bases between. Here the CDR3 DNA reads TGCAGTGCTAGACGCGGTGACTACAATGAGCAGTTCTTC. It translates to CSARRGDYNEQFF.

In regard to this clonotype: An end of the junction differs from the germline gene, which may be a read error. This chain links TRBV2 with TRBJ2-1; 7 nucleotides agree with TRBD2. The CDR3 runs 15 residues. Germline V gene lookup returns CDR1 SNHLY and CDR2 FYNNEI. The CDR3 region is CASYTAGQSYSEQFF. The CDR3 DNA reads TGTGCCAGCTATACAGCGGGGCAGTCCTACAGTGAGCAGTTCTTC.